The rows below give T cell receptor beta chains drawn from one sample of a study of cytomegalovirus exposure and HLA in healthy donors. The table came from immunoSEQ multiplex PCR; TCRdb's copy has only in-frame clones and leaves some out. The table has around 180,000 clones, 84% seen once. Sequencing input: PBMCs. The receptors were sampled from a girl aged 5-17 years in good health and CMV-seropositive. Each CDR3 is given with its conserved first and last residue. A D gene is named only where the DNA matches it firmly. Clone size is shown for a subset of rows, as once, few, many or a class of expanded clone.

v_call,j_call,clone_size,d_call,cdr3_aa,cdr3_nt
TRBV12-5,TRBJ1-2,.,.,CASAISTGNGYTF,TGTGCTAGTGCCATATCCACAGGGAATGGCTACACCTTC
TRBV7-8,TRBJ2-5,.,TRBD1,CASSSQGSGTQYF,TGTGCCAGCAGCTCACAGGGGTCGGGGACCCAGTACTTC
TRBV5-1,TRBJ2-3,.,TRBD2,CASSSATSGGTDTQYF,TGCGCCAGCAGCTCGGCAACTAGCGGGGGGACAGATACGCAGTATTTT
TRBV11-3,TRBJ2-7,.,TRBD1,CASSFGQGNEQYF,TGTGCCAGCAGCTTCGGACAGGGAAACGAGCAGTACTTC
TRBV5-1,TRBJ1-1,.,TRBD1,CASSWGQVDYTEAFF,TGCGCCAGCAGCTGGGGACAGGTCGATTACACTGAAGCTTTCTTT
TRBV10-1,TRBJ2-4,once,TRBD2,CASSETSGGAKNIQYF,TGCGCCAGCAGTGAAACTTCCGGGGGGGCCAAAAACATTCAGTACTTC
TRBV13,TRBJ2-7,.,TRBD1,CASSSPGTGYRDEQYF,TGTGCCAGCAGCTCCCCCGGGACAGGATATAGGGACGAGCAGTACTTC
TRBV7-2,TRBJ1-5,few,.,CASSAFRTKGPQPQHF,TGTGCCAGCAGCGCTTTTCGGACAAAGGGCCCTCAGCCCCAGCATTTT
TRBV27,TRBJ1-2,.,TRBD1,CASSPGQGRSGYTF,TGTGCCAGCAGTCCGGGACAGGGAAGGAGTGGCTACACCTTC
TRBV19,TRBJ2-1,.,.,CASSTNGMRDNEQFF,TGTGCCAGTAGTACGAATGGTATGAGGGACAATGAGCAGTTCTTC
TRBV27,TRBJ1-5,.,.,CASSLVRGGDQPQHF,TGTGCCAGCAGTTTGGTCAGGGGTGGCGATCAGCCCCAGCATTTT
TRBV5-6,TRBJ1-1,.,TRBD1,CASSRGQADTEAFF,TGTGCCAGCAGCCGGGGACAGGCAGACACTGAAGCTTTCTTT
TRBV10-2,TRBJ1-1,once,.,CASSDNLGATNTEAFF,TGCGCCAGTAGTGATAATTTAGGGGCGACGAACACTGAAGCTTTCTTT
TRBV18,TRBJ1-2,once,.,CASSTGGDYGYTF,TGTGCCAGCTCCACCGGGGGGGACTATGGCTACACCTTC
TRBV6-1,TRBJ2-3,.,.,CASSGGFTGTDTQYF,TGTGCCAGCAGTGGAGGGTTTACAGGCACAGATACGCAGTATTTT
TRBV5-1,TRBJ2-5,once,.,CASSFGGTGRLQETQYF,TGCGCCAGCAGCTTTGGAGGAACGGGAAGACTCCAAGAGACCCAGTACTTC
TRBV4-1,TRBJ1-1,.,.,CASSQSTGTEAFF,TGCGCCAGCAGCCAATCCACAGGAACTGAAGCTTTCTTT
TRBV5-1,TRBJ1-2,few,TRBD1,CASSYLDRGLGGYTF,TGCGCCAGCAGTTACCTCGACAGGGGGCTCGGCGGCTACACCTTC
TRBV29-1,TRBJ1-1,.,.,CSVAWAGNTEAFF,TGCAGCGTTGCCTGGGCAGGGAACACTGAAGCTTTCTTT
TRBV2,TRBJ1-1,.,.,CASSEAGGNTEAFF,TGTGCCAGCAGTGAGGCGGGAGGAAACACTGAAGCTTTCTTT
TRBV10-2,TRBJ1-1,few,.,CASRPTLNTEAFF,TGCGCCAGCAGGCCGACACTGAACACTGAAGCTTTCTTT
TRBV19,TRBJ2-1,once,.,CATSSPGLPPNEQFF,TGTGCCACAAGTTCACCGGGACTCCCGCCTAATGAGCAGTTCTTC
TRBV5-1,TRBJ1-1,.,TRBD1,CASSSGGGRMNTEAFF,TGCGCCAGCAGCTCAGGGGGCGGTCGTATGAACACTGAAGCTTTCTTT